This T cell receptor (beta chain) was captured in a study of radiotherapy plus CTLA-4 blockade in lung cancer. Points from the study as a whole: Dynamics of early blood T cell clones, together with interferon-beta, were reportedly the best predictors of response.

Assay: immunoSEQ multiplex PCR; the TCRdb copy retains only in-frame clones and omits some. This sample has approximately 65,000 clones, with around three quarters found just once. Regarding this clone: Its antigen is not identified.

CDR1 and CDR2 (germline): LGHNA, YNFKEQ. Trimming shortened V by 0 bases and J by 1 base, and 6 bases separated the two germline ends. CDR3 size: 14 residues. Here the sequenced sample was peripheral blood, taken from a patient treated with radiotherapy plus ipilimumab. This chain uses TRBV4-2 with TRBJ1-1; D unclear. The sequence was collected from a human donor with non-small cell lung cancer who had a complete response to radiotherapy plus ipilimumab. As DNA, the CDR3 is TGTGCCAGCAGCCAAGAATGGGCGAACACTGAAGCTTTCTTT. It specifies CASSQEWANTEAFF.